Listed below are T cell receptor beta chains from one sample, sequenced in a study of regulatory T cells in long-lasting Graves disease. TCRdb reanalysed the multiplex PCR reads using MiXCR and keeps one entry per CDR3 protein. The data show some 250,000 distinct CDR3 sequences, approximately 20% seen once. The sequencing here drew on peripheral blood mononuclear cells (PBMCs), taken at new diagnosis, from a patient treated with antithyroid drugs. These receptors were obtained from a female donor with Graves disease. Both conserved end residues are part of each CDR3. Each record gives: D gene, J gene, clone size, V gene, CDR3 DNA, CDR3 protein. D genes are given only for firm matches. Size tells how often a clone was seen (once, few, many) or the class of an expanded clone, and some rows leave it out.

d_gene: -; j_gene: TRBJ2-1; abundance: few; v_gene: TRBV14; CDR3nt: TGTGCCAGCAGCCAAGGGTTTTATAAGGATGAGCAGTTCTTC; CDR3aa: CASSQGFYKDEQFF
d_gene: -; j_gene: TRBJ2-5; abundance: many; v_gene: TRBV9; CDR3nt: TGTGCCAGCAGGGGATGGGACGGCTTAGTTTTAGGGGAGACCCAGTACTTC; CDR3aa: CASRGWDGLVLGETQYF
d_gene: -; j_gene: TRBJ2-7; abundance: -; v_gene: TRBV28; CDR3nt: TGTGCCAGCAGTTCCCCTTATTATTCGGAGCAGTACTTC; CDR3aa: CASSSPYYSEQYF
d_gene: TRBD2; j_gene: TRBJ2-1; abundance: -; v_gene: TRBV30; CDR3nt: TGTGCCTGGAGCGTATCCGGGACTAGCCGAAACAATGAGCAGTTCTTC; CDR3aa: CAWSVSGTSRNNEQFF
d_gene: -; j_gene: TRBJ1-1; abundance: -; v_gene: TRBV5-1; CDR3nt: TGCGCCAGCAGCCAGGGGAAGGACACTGAAGCTTTCTTT; CDR3aa: CASSQGKDTEAFF
d_gene: -; j_gene: TRBJ2-7; abundance: many; v_gene: TRBV28; CDR3nt: TGTGCCAGCCGCCCAGCAGGGATCTACGAGCAGTACTTC; CDR3aa: CASRPAGIYEQYF
d_gene: -; j_gene: TRBJ2-1; abundance: few; v_gene: TRBV4-1; CDR3nt: TGCGCCAGCAGCCAGCTGAAGAGCTCCTACAATGAGCAGTTCTTC; CDR3aa: CASSQLKSSYNEQFF
d_gene: TRBD1; j_gene: TRBJ1-4; abundance: many; v_gene: TRBV6-1; CDR3nt: TGTGCCAGCAGAGCCCCTAACAGGGGGGATGAAAAACTGTTTTTT; CDR3aa: CASRAPNRGDEKLFF
d_gene: TRBD1; j_gene: TRBJ1-5; abundance: -; v_gene: TRBV5-5; CDR3nt: TGTGCCAGCAGCTGGGGACAGGTCAATCAGCCCCAGCATTTT; CDR3aa: CASSWGQVNQPQHF
d_gene: -; j_gene: TRBJ1-5; abundance: -; v_gene: TRBV7-6; CDR3nt: TGTGCCAGCAGCTCCCGGGACGAGGGTCAGCCCCAGCATTTT; CDR3aa: CASSSRDEGQPQHF
d_gene: -; j_gene: TRBJ1-1; abundance: many; v_gene: TRBV25-1; CDR3nt: TGTGCCAGCAGTGAATTGGGGAGGAAGAACACTGAAGCTTTCTTT; CDR3aa: CASSELGRKNTEAFF
d_gene: -; j_gene: TRBJ2-1; abundance: -; v_gene: TRBV12-3/TRBV12-4; CDR3nt: TGTGCCAGCAGTCGGGACTCCCCATCCTACAATGAGCAGTTCTTC; CDR3aa: CASSRDSPSYNEQFF
d_gene: -; j_gene: TRBJ2-3; abundance: many; v_gene: TRBV24-1; CDR3nt: TGTGCCACCAGTGACCGGGGGCTGACAGATACGCAGTATTTT; CDR3aa: CATSDRGLTDTQYF
d_gene: -; j_gene: TRBJ1-2; abundance: few; v_gene: TRBV28; CDR3nt: TGTGCCAGCAGCGGGGGGACTAACTATGGCTACACCTTC; CDR3aa: CASSGGTNYGYTF
d_gene: -; j_gene: TRBJ2-3; abundance: -; v_gene: TRBV4-1; CDR3nt: TGCGCCAGCAGCTTTACCCTAAGAAGCACAGATACGCAGTATTTT; CDR3aa: CASSFTLRSTDTQYF
d_gene: -; j_gene: TRBJ1-5; abundance: medium-sized; v_gene: TRBV6-5; CDR3nt: TGTGCCAGCAGCCCTGGTAATGAGGGAACGGCTCAGCCCCAGCATTTT; CDR3aa: CASSPGNEGTAQPQHF
d_gene: TRBD1; j_gene: TRBJ2-7; abundance: many; v_gene: TRBV20-1; CDR3nt: TGCAGTGCTCTGGACAGGGGCTACGAGCAGTACTTC; CDR3aa: CSALDRGYEQYF
d_gene: -; j_gene: TRBJ1-4; abundance: -; v_gene: TRBV11-2; CDR3nt: TGTGCCAGCCAGAGGACTCAACAGGGAGAAAAACTGTTTTTT; CDR3aa: CASQRTQQGEKLFF
d_gene: -; j_gene: TRBJ2-3; abundance: many; v_gene: TRBV4-2; CDR3nt: TGTGCCAGCAGCCAAGACAGATCTAGCACAGATACGCAGTATTTT; CDR3aa: CASSQDRSSTDTQYF